Presented here are 27 T cell receptor beta chains from one specimen sequenced in a study of blood T cell repertoires in COVID-19 (dated by TCRdb to about 2020). The library was prepared using the immunoSEQ multiplex PCR assay. Imported from immuneACCESS, the table was reduced by TCRdb to in-frame sequences with V and J called. These copies leave out some clones; in studies compared against another copy, an unresolved V gene accounts for under half, and the cause of the remainder is not known. Within this sample are around 150,000 clones, with around 82% of them counted one time only. Around 7% of the sample goes to the ten largest clones. The sample taken for sequencing was peripheral blood. These receptors were taken from a woman aged 40 to 49 with COVID-19, enrolled during active disease.

The chain couples TRBV11-2 to TRBJ2-3; TRBD2 matches 13 bases. The CDR3 is 16 amino acids. Germline V gene lookup returns CDR1 SGHAT and CDR2 FQNNGV. V shed 6 bases, J shed 3 bases, and the junction held 6 bases outside the gene matches. CDR3 in amino acids: CASRPRTSGSTDTQYF. The CDR3 DNA is TGTGCCAGCAGGCCAAGGACTAGCGGGAGTACAGATACGCAGTATTTT.

The chain joins TRBV10-3 to TRBJ2-5, with 7 bases that match TRBD1. V lost 5 bases to trimming and J lost 5 bases; unmatched junction nucleotides: 8. The CDR3 sequence is 14 residues long. Germline assignment: CDR1 ENHRY and CDR2 SYGVKD. The CDR3 region has the DNA TGTGCCATCAGTTCCGGGACAGCAAGGGAGACCCAGTACTTC. It encodes CAISSGTARETQYF.

This chain uses TRBV28 with TRBJ1-5; 7 bases agree with TRBD1. This CDR3 is 15 amino acids long. V trimming: 6 bases; J trimming: 5 bases; junction bases outside the gene matches: 10. Germline V CDR1 and CDR2: MDHEN, SYDVKM. The CDR3 bases are TGTGCCAGCAGACGAATCGGGACAGTTGATCAGCCCCAGCATTTT. This encodes CASRRIGTVDQPQHF.

The V gene is TRBV3-1 (or the pseudogene TRBV3-2), the J gene TRBJ2-2, with D unresolved. The CDR3 extends over 14 amino acids. Germline CDR1 is LGHDT and CDR2 is YNNKEL (reference sequence). Trimming removed 3 bases from V and 8 bases from J, with 13 bases in between. The CDR3 DNA sequence: TGTGCCAGCAGCCACCTCAGTGGTCCTGGGGAGCTGTTTTTT. As protein: CASSHLSGPGELFF.

This chain joins TRBV6-4 and TRBJ2-1; TRBD2 matches 9 bases. Germline CDR1 MRHNA, CDR2 SNTAGT. The CDR3 loop spans 17 amino acids. The V gene end was trimmed by 3 bases and the J gene end by 4 bases; junction bases not matched to a gene: 10. As DNA, the CDR3 is TGTGCCAGCAGTGAAAGAGGCGGGAGGGCCTCTTACAATGAGCAGTTCTTC. Amino acid sequence: CASSERGGRASYNEQFF.

This chain uses TRBV5-4 with TRBJ2-6; D remains ambiguous. The germline V gene has CDR1 SGHNT and CDR2 YYREEE (reference sequence). V was trimmed by 0 bases and J by 1 base, leaving 8 bases between them. The CDR3 has 16 residues. The CDR3: CASSLARRSGANVLTF. CDR3 in DNA: TGTGCCAGCAGCTTGGCCCGTAGATCTGGGGCCAACGTCCTGACTTTC.

This chain joins TRBV18 and TRBJ1-1; 7 bases line up with TRBD1. Germline V CDR1 and CDR2: KGHSH, LQKENI. With V trimmed by 9 bases and J by 1 base, 5 bases remained unmatched. CDR3 length: 13 residues. CDR3 sequence: CASRQGENTEAFF. CDR3 nucleotides: TGTGCCAGTCGACAGGGAGAGAACACTGAAGCTTTCTTT.

This clone was seen a single time. The rearrangement links TRBV29-1 to TRBJ2-2, with D possibly matching TRBD1 (5 bases). Per the germline V gene, CDR1 is SQVTM and CDR2 is ANQGSEA. The CDR3 is 11 residues long. Deletions cut 5 bases from V and 6 bases from J, with 7 bases between. CDR3 sequence (DNA): TGCAGCGTTCGCAGGGCCGGGGAGCTGTTTTTT. As protein: CSVRRAGELFF.

The J gene is TRBJ1-1, the V gene TRBV6-5; D ambiguous. Germline assignment: CDR1 MNHEY and CDR2 SVGAGI. Trimming shortened V by 6 bases and J by 4 bases, and 12 bases separated the two germline ends. This CDR3 comprises 13 residues. The CDR3 region is CASRRTQSTEAFF. The CDR3 DNA reads as TGTGCCAGCAGAAGGACTCAGAGCACTGAAGCTTTCTTT.

The V and J genes are TRBV9 and TRBJ2-2, with D tentatively TRBD2 (6 bases). CDR1 is SGDLS and CDR2 is YYNGEE in the germline V gene. V was shortened by 0 bases and J by 1 base, with 13 bases between the two germline ends. The CDR3 spans 17 residues. The DNA for the CDR3 is TGTGCCAGCAGCGTAGCTGGAGGGGCGCGGAACACCGGGGAGCTGTTTTTT. Translation gives CASSVAGGARNTGELFF.

V gene TRBV4-1 combines with J gene TRBJ1-2; 10 positions match TRBD1. The V gene end was trimmed by 2 bases and the J gene end by 6 bases; junction bases not matched to a gene: 3. Germline CDR1 and CDR2: MGHRA and YSYEKL. The CDR3 is 14 amino acids. The CDR3 sequence: CASSQTGQGNGYTF. CDR3 sequence (DNA): TGCGCCAGCAGCCAAACGGGACAGGGGAATGGCTACACCTTC.

The CDR3 protein is CASSWRALGNQPQHF. The CDR3 DNA sequence: TGCGCCAGCAGCTGGAGGGCCTTAGGCAATCAGCCCCAGCATTTT. The chain is built from TRBV5-1 and TRBJ1-5, with D unresolved. Looked up from germline, CDR1 is SGHRS and CDR2 is YFSETQ. The CDR3 is 15 residues long. Trimming stripped 3 bases from V and 2 bases from J, with 12 bases between.

CDR3 coding DNA: TGTGCCTGGAGTGAAACCCGGACAGGGGATGAAAAACTGTTTTTT. This translates into CAWSETRTGDEKLFF. J is TRBJ1-4 and V is TRBV30, with TRBD1 matching over 9 bases. The V segment lost 1 base and the J segment 6 bases; nucleotides outside the gene matches: 6. Looked up from germline, CDR1 is GTSNPN and CDR2 is SVGIG (reference sequence). The CDR3 covers 15 residues. Full variable domain (missing parts from reference TRBV30 and TRBJ1-4): SQTIHQWPATLVQPVGSPLSLECTVEGTSNPNLYWYRQAAGRGLQLLFYSVGIGQISSEVPQNLSASRPQDRQFILSSKKLLLSDSGFYLCAWSETRTGDEKLFFGSGTQLSVL.

The V call is TRBV19, the J call TRBJ1-5; the match to TRBD1 covers 8 bases. Germline CDR1 reads LNHDA; CDR2 reads SQIVND (reference sequence). Trimming took 3 bases from V and 6 from J; bases not matched to a gene: 7. This CDR3 has 15 residues. The CDR3 is CASSIPGGAGQPQHF. The CDR3, as DNA: TGTGCCAGTAGTATCCCAGGGGGCGCAGGTCAGCCCCAGCATTTT. Combining the CDR3 with reference TRBV19 and TRBJ1-5 gives the whole variable domain DGGITQSPKYLFRKEGQNVTLSCEQNLNHDAMYWYRQDPGQGLRLIYYSQIVNDFQKGDIAEGYSVSREKKESFPLTVTSAQKNPTAFYLCASSIPGGAGQPQHFGDGTRLSIL.

The V gene is TRBV9, the J gene TRBJ1-2; a weak D match, TRBD1 (6 bases). In germline, CDR1 is SGDLS, CDR2 YYNGEE. The CDR3 extends over 14 amino acids. The ends were cut back, 0 bases at V and 4 bases at J, with 10 bases in the middle. The CDR3 loop is CASSVGQETYGYTF. In nucleotides, the CDR3 is TGTGCCAGCAGCGTAGGACAGGAAACCTATGGCTACACCTTC.

J is TRBJ2-7 and V is TRBV18; TRBD2 might be the D (6 bases). This CDR3 comprises 14 residues. The germline V and J ends were trimmed by 4 bases and 2 bases, with 12 bases remaining between them. CDR1 and CDR2 from the germline V gene are KGHSH and LQKENI. The CDR3 nucleotides read TGTGCCAGCTCACTAGAGGAGGGAGCCTACGAGCAGTACTTC. Residues: CASSLEEGAYEQYF. The variable domain in full, completed from reference TRBV18 and TRBJ2-7, reads NAGVMQNPRHLVRRRGQEARLRCSPMKGHSHVYWYRQLPEEGLKFMVYLQKENIIDESGMPKERFSAEFPKEGPSILRIQQVVRGDSAAYFCASSLEEGAYEQYFGPGTRLTVT.

The V call is TRBV7-3, the J call TRBJ2-3, with no clear D. Germline V gives CDR1 SGHTA, CDR2 FQGTGA. There are 14 residues in the CDR3. V dropped 1 base and J dropped 4 bases, with 9 bases sitting between them. In DNA form, the CDR3 reads TGTGCCAGCAGCTTAAATTCCGTTTCAGATACGCAGTATTTT. It codes for CASSLNSVSDTQYF.

This sequence joins TRBV29-1 and TRBJ2-2; the match to TRBD1 covers 8 bases. Germline CDR1 SQVTM, CDR2 ANQGSEA. Unmatched junction bases numbered 8, after V lost 5 bases and J lost 6 bases. The CDR3 length is 14 residues. The CDR3 is CSVFGQGSAGELFF. DNA of the CDR3: TGCAGCGTTTTTGGACAGGGTTCCGCCGGGGAGCTGTTTTTT.

This clone appeared once. The chain couples TRBV30 to TRBJ2-7, with 8 nucleotides matching TRBD2. After removal of 3 bases from V and 2 bases from J, the junction contained 6 bases not matched to a gene. Germline assignment: CDR1 GTSNPN and CDR2 SVGIG (reference sequence). The CDR3 totals 14 residues. CDR3 coding DNA: TGTGCCTGGAGAGGAGCGGGAGCCACCTACGAGCAGTACTTC. This encodes CAWRGAGATYEQYF.

The chain employs TRBV7-6 and TRBJ2-7, with 9 bases matching TRBD2. CDR3 length: 16 residues. The V and J ends lost 5 bases and 0 bases, in that order; junction bases with no gene match: 8. Germline CDR1 reads SGHVS; CDR2 reads FNYEAQ. The CDR3 loop reads CASSPLAGGPSYEQYF. As DNA, the CDR3 is TGTGCCAGCAGCCCCCTCGCGGGAGGGCCCTCCTACGAGCAGTACTTC. Looking up the rest from reference TRBV7-6 and TRBJ2-7 gives the full variable domain: GAGVSQSPRYKVTKRGQDVALRCDPISGHVSLYWYRQALGQGPEFLTYFNYEAQQDKSGLPNDRFSAERPEGSISTLTIQRTEQRDSAMYRCASSPLAGGPSYEQYFGPGTRLTVT.

This clone was observed a few times. The J gene is TRBJ2-4, the V gene TRBV27, with D possibly matching TRBD1 (7 bases). The germline gives CDR1 MNHEY, CDR2 SMNVEV (reference sequence). Trimming took 3 bases from V and 8 from J, leaving 17 bases between them. CDR3 length: 15 residues. The CDR3 here is CASSFDKTGRHIQYF. CDR3 bases: TGTGCCAGCAGTTTCGACAAGACAGGGAGGCACATTCAGTACTTC.

The V and J genes are TRBV2 and TRBJ1-1; D remains ambiguous. From germline, CDR1 is SNHLY and CDR2 FYNNEI. The length of the CDR3 is 14 residues. The V end was cut by 8 bases, the J end by 0 bases, with 13 bases between. CDR3 loop: CASRTSTMNTEAFF. The CDR3, as DNA: TGTGCCAGCCGTACCTCTACTATGAACACTGAAGCTTTCTTT.

The CDR3 spells CAWSVQGDTIYF. CDR3 bases: TGTGCCTGGAGTGTACAGGGGGACACCATATATTTT. The genes are TRBV30 and TRBJ1-3; TRBD1 aligns across 8 bases. Per germline, CDR1 GTSNPN and CDR2 SVGIG (reference sequence). CDR3 length: 12 residues. The ends lost 0 bases at V and 8 bases at J; junction bases unmatched: 0.

The V call is TRBV7-8, the J call TRBJ1-6; 8 bases fit TRBD1. This CDR3 comprises 15 residues. Looked up from germline, CDR1 is SGHVS and CDR2 is FQNEAQ. V lost 5 bases and J lost 9; bases outside the gene matches: 9. The CDR3, as DNA: TGTGCCAGCAGCATCCGGACAGGGAGTCTTTCACCCCTCCACTTT. Translation gives CASSIRTGSLSPLHF.

The J gene is TRBJ1-1, the V gene TRBV21-1; the table's D call of TRBD1 was not tested on the DNA. TRBV21-1 is a documented pseudogene. The CDR3 runs 18 residues. The chain's CDR3 is CASSKNPGTGDLNTEAFF. The CDR3 region has the DNA TGTGCCAGCAGCAAAAACCCCGGGACAGGGGACCTGAACACTGAAGCTTTCTTT.

The sample holds a few counts of this clone. The V and J genes are TRBV11-2 and TRBJ1-1; TRBD1 agrees at 9 bases. V was clipped by 5 bases and J by 3 bases; unmatched bases: 4. The CDR3 extends over 14 amino acids. CDR1 is SGHAT and CDR2 is FQNNGV in the germline V gene. The CDR3 is CASSRGQGDTEAFF. CDR3 coding DNA: TGTGCCAGCAGCCGGGGACAGGGTGACACTGAAGCTTTCTTT.

The table lists this clone with many counts. The V call is TRBV6-5, the J call TRBJ1-4, with D perhaps TRBD1 (6 bases). Germline values: CDR1 MNHEY, CDR2 SVGAGI. V lost 4 bases to trimming and J lost 4 bases, with 10 bases between them. The CDR3 spans 14 residues. The CDR3 DNA sequence: TGTGCCAGCAGTTGGGCAGGGGTTAATGAAAAACTGTTTTTT. This sequence encodes CASSWAGVNEKLFF.